This T cell receptor (beta chain) was retrieved from a study of human T cells and chemical hapten exposure. The CDR3 runs to 14 residues. Per germline, CDR1 MNHEY and CDR2 SMNVEV (reference sequence). V gave up 4 bases and J gave up 7 bases, with 16 bases separating them. The time point is: patch test 3, about 24 weeks after DPC sensitization. Treatment here: therapeutic diphenylcyclopropenone sensitization with weekly scalp DPC. Each CDR3 protein gets one entry after TCRdb re-called the RACE reads with MiXCR. The repertoire consists of about 200,000 distinct CDR3 sequences, with more than 20% occurring once and the leading ten covering approximately 2.5%.

The material sequenced was whole blood, taken in connection with sensitization to the hapten diphenylcyclopropenone (DPC). The J gene is TRBJ1-2, the V gene TRBV27, with TRBD1 as a possible D gene (5 bases). The clonotype was recovered from a woman aged 40-49 years with alopecia areata. Some clones in this sample may be carry-over from other donors' samples. The CDR3 nucleotides read TGTGCCAGCAGTTCCCGGGGCGGGGTGCGTGGCTACACCTTC. It is translated as CASSSRGGVRGYTF.